A single sample is the source of the 19 T cell receptor beta chains below, sequenced in a study of control samples from healthy donors and cancer patients. Assay used: immunoSEQ multiplex PCR; TCRdb lists only in-frame clones, some missing. The data contain tens of thousands of clones, roughly nine tenths of them singletons. Sequenced input: PBMCs. These receptors all come from a man in his sixties with colorectal cancer.

CDR3 amino acids: CASSLGIRTEAFF. CDR3 DNA sequence: TGTGCCAGCAGCTTAGGAATTCGCACTGAAGCTTTCTTT. The chain recombines TRBV7-3 with TRBJ1-1; the D is unclear. Trimming left V 2 bases short and J 4 bases short, with 8 bases between. The CDR3 totals 13 residues. From germline, CDR1 is SGHTA and CDR2 FQGTGA.

The rearrangement joins TRBV15 to TRBJ2-7, with 7 bases fitting TRBD1. The CDR3 spans 15 residues. CDR1 is LNHNV, CDR2 YYDKDF, per germline (reference sequence). Trimming took 5 bases from V and 2 from J; bases not matched to a gene: 9. The CDR3 spells CATSARDSIPYEQYF. CDR3 DNA sequence: TGTGCCACCAGCGCCCGGGACAGTATCCCCTACGAGCAGTACTTC.

The gene calls are TRBV10-2 and TRBJ2-1; TRBD2 matches 10 bases. The CDR3 sequence is 16 residues long. Losses at the gene ends were 7 bases for V and 1 base for J; bases not matched to a gene: 7. Germline CDR1 is WSHSY and CDR2 is SAAADI. As DNA, the CDR3 is TGCGCCAGCACCGGAGCGGGGGGGCGATCCTACAATGAGCAGTTCTTC. As protein: CASTGAGGRSYNEQFF.

This clone is a singleton in its sample. J is TRBJ2-3 and V is TRBV9, with D unclear. Germline loops: CDR1 SGDLS, CDR2 YYNGEE. This CDR3 is built from 15 residues. Trimming shortened V by 6 bases and J by 0 bases, and 14 bases separated the two germline ends. CDR3 loop: CASTYGGSSTDTQYF. The CDR3, as DNA: TGTGCCAGCACCTACGGTGGATCCAGCACAGATACGCAGTATTTT.

The chain carries TRBV18 and TRBJ2-6; D gene uncertain. Germline V CDR1 and CDR2: KGHSH, LQKENI. The CDR3 has 16 residues. V dropped 7 bases and J dropped 0 bases, with 13 bases sitting between them. The chain's CDR3 is CASFPQLTSGANVLTF. Here the CDR3 DNA reads TGTGCCAGCTTCCCCCAGCTGACCTCTGGGGCCAACGTCCTGACTTTC.

This chain uses TRBV19 with TRBJ1-5; no firm D call. Germline V gene lookup returns CDR1 LNHDA and CDR2 SQIVND (reference sequence). The CDR3 contains 15 residues. The germline V and J ends were trimmed by 3 bases and 0 bases, with 9 bases remaining between them. CDR3 DNA: TGTGCCAGTAGTATGACGGCCTCTAGCAATCAGCCCCAGCATTTT. Its translation: CASSMTASSNQPQHF. Filled out from reference TRBV19 and TRBJ1-5, the complete variable domain reads DGGITQSPKYLFRKEGQNVTLSCEQNLNHDAMYWYRQDPGQGLRLIYYSQIVNDFQKGDIAEGYSVSREKKESFPLTVTSAQKNPTAFYLCASSMTASSNQPQHFGDGTRLSIL.

This chain connects TRBV5-6 to TRBJ2-7, with 11 bases identical to TRBD1. The CDR3 has 15 residues. Germline lookup yields CDR1 SGHDT and CDR2 YYEEEE. The V segment lost 3 bases and the J segment 4 bases; nucleotides outside the gene matches: 6. This chain's CDR3 is CASSSDGQGAYEQYF. The CDR3 DNA reads as TGTGCCAGCAGCTCAGACGGACAGGGGGCGTACGAGCAGTACTTC.

The genes are TRBV20-1 and TRBJ1-1; TRBD1 agrees at 8 bases. The J segment lost 1 base and the V segment lost 3 bases, leaving 7 bases of the junction unmatched. Germline CDR1 and CDR2: DFQATT and SNEGSKA (reference sequence). The CDR3 consists of 15 residues. The CDR3 DNA follows: TGCAGTGCTAGTTTTATGGACAGGGAGAACACTGAAGCTTTCTTT. The encoded protein is CSASFMDRENTEAFF.

This clone was seen a handful of times. This rearrangement joins TRBV18 to TRBJ2-7; perhaps TRBD2 as D (5 bases). The CDR3 extends over 15 amino acids. CDR1 KGHSH and CDR2 LQKENI come from the germline V gene. Between the trimmed V and J ends, which lost 2 bases and 3 bases, there was a span of 14 bases. The CDR3 region has the DNA TGTGCCAGCTCACCAAACGGACTGAACAACTACGAGCAGTACTTC. Translated, it gives CASSPNGLNNYEQYF. The full variable domain, its missing parts supplied by reference TRBV18 and TRBJ2-7, is NAGVMQNPRHLVRRRGQEARLRCSPMKGHSHVYWYRQLPEEGLKFMVYLQKENIIDESGMPKERFSAEFPKEGPSILRIQQVVRGDSAAYFCASSPNGLNNYEQYFGPGTRLTVT.

This chain uses TRBV7-9 with TRBJ1-1, with 7 bases fitting TRBD1. The CDR3 consists of 15 residues. Germline V gene lookup returns CDR1 SEHNR and CDR2 FQNEAQ (reference sequence). V was clipped by 5 bases and J by 1 base; unmatched bases: 7. In nucleotides, the CDR3 is TGTGCCAGCAGCACCCAGGGGGGGGCGAACACTGAAGCTTTCTTT. It translates to CASSTQGGANTEAFF.

This sequence joins TRBV12-3 or TRBV12-4 and TRBJ1-2, with a weak D call TRBD1 (6 bases). The CDR3 length is 13 residues. V lost 3 bases and J lost 2, with 7 bases in between. The chain's CDR3 is CASSFQGNYGYTF. Written as DNA, the CDR3 is TGTGCCAGCAGTTTTCAGGGGAACTATGGCTACACCTTC.

The chain recombines TRBV6-5 with TRBJ2-7, with 7 bases fitting TRBD1. After removal of 6 bases from V and 2 bases from J, the junction contained 10 bases not matched to a gene. Germline V lookup: CDR1 MNHEY, CDR2 SVGAGI. The CDR3 totals 15 residues. For the CDR3, the DNA is TGTGCCAGCAGACTTGTCCGGACAGGAGCCTACGAGCAGTACTTC. Encoded protein: CASRLVRTGAYEQYF.

The chain has TRBV4-1 and TRBJ1-2; D perhaps matches TRBD1 (5 bases). Trimming removed 1 base from V and 7 bases from J, with 13 bases in between. The CDR3 is made up of 14 amino acids. CDR1 is MGHRA, CDR2 YSYEKL, per germline. This CDR3 is CASSQVGEELGYTF. The DNA for the CDR3 is TGCGCCAGCAGCCAAGTAGGGGAAGAGCTTGGCTACACCTTC.

This chain connects TRBV3-1 (or the pseudogene TRBV3-2) to TRBJ2-7, with 13 bases identical to TRBD2. Germline CDR1 LGHDT, CDR2 YNNKEL (reference sequence). Trimming cost V 1 base and J 0 bases; bases outside gene matches: 6. This CDR3 is 18 amino acids long. DNA for the CDR3: TGTGCCAGCAGCCAAGGGACTAGCGGGGGCCTGAGCTCCTACGAGCAGTACTTC. It codes for CASSQGTSGGLSSYEQYF.

This chain connects TRBV5-1 to TRBJ1-4; a weak D match, TRBD1 (6 bases). Germline V lookup: CDR1 SGHRS, CDR2 YFSETQ. The CDR3 runs to 15 residues. Trimming removed 0 bases from V and 5 bases from J, with 11 bases in between. CDR3 amino acids: CASSLAAGANEKLFF. The CDR3 nucleotides read TGCGCCAGCAGCTTGGCCGCAGGGGCGAATGAAAAACTGTTTTTT.

The CDR3 bases are TGTGCCAGCAGCCCCCTGGTGGGACAGGGAAAATTTCTGTTTTTT. This translates into CASSPLVGQGKFLFF. The chain combines TRBV3-1 (or the pseudogene TRBV3-2) with TRBJ1-4; 9 bases agree with TRBD1. After removal of 4 bases from V and 14 bases from J, the junction contained 14 bases not matched to a gene. The CDR3 totals 15 residues. CDR1 is LGHDT, CDR2 YNNKEL, per germline (reference sequence).

The V and J genes are TRBV3-1 (or the pseudogene TRBV3-2) and TRBJ2-7, with no clear D. Per the germline V gene, CDR1 is LGHDT and CDR2 is YNNKEL (reference sequence). Trimming removed 11 bases at V and 6 bases at J, with 14 bases between. This CDR3 contains 11 residues. DNA of the CDR3: TGTGCCTCGTCAACCAGGAGCGAGCAGTACTTC. This translates into CASSTRSEQYF.

This clone was seen just once. V gene TRBV6-2 or TRBV6-3 combines with J gene TRBJ1-5, with no clear D. V was clipped by 2 bases and J by 0 bases, with 8 bases between them. This CDR3 is 15 amino acids long. From germline, CDR1 is MNHEY and CDR2 SVGEGT. The CDR3 bases are TGTGCCAGCAGTTACACAACAATTAGCAATCAGCCCCAGCATTTT. This translates into CASSYTTISNQPQHF.

This chain joins TRBV19 and TRBJ2-3; 10 bases line up with TRBD2. In germline, CDR1 is LNHDA, CDR2 SQIVND (reference sequence). The V segment lost 3 bases and the J segment 13 bases; nucleotides outside the gene matches: 7. This CDR3 has 13 amino acids. As DNA, the CDR3 is TGTGCCAGTAGTATTATAGGCACTAGCGGGGAGTATTTT. Translating it yields CASSIIGTSGEYF. The whole variable domain, remainder taken from reference TRBV19 and TRBJ2-3, is DGGITQSPKYLFRKEGQNVTLSCEQNLNHDAMYWYRQDPGQGLRLIYYSQIVNDFQKGDIAEGYSVSREKKESFPLTVTSAQKNPTAFYLCASSIIGTSGEYFGPGTRLTVL.